A selection of T cell receptor beta chains follows, all from one sample in a study of cytomegalovirus exposure and HLA in healthy donors. Method: immunoSEQ multiplex PCR; TCRdb's copy keeps in-frame clones and lacks some. The data hold some 150,000 clones, with roughly four fifths observed a single time. Sequenced input: PBMCs. The receptors originated from a female donor in good health and CMV-seronegative. Both conserved end residues are part of each CDR3. Each record gives: J gene, V gene, D gene, clone size, CDR3 DNA, CDR3 protein. A D gene is named only where the DNA matches it firmly. Rows may omit the clone size; those that give it use once, few, many or a size class.

>TRBJ2-7|TRBV9|.|once
TGTGCCAGCACGCGTGGAGGGGACTCCTACGAGCAGTACTTC
CASTRGGDSYEQYF
>TRBJ1-1|TRBV5-6|TRBD1|.
TGTGCCAGCAGTATTACCGGGACAGGGGCCTTGAACACTGAAGCTTTCTTT
CASSITGTGALNTEAFF
>TRBJ1-1|TRBV6-6|TRBD1|many
TGTGCCAGCAACAGGGGCACTGAAGCTTTCTTT
CASNRGTEAFF
>TRBJ1-5|TRBV6-5|.|few
TGTGCCAGCAGGCCGGATGGAGGGGTTCAGCCCCAGCATTTT
CASRPDGGVQPQHF
>TRBJ2-2|TRBV5-1|.|.
TGCGCCAGCAGCGGGGACACTTCGAACACCGGGGAGCTGTTTTTT
CASSGDTSNTGELFF
>TRBJ1-2|TRBV27|.|few
TGTGCCAGCAGTTTATCCGCGAGTAACTATGGCTACACCTTC
CASSLSASNYGYTF
>TRBJ1-1|TRBV7-2|.|once
TGTGCCAGCAGCTTAGGGTACTTGAACACTGAAGCTTTCTTT
CASSLGYLNTEAFF
>TRBJ1-4|TRBV4-2|.|.
TGTGCCAGCAGCCAAGATCTTTCAGGGGTAGGACTTAATGAAAAACTGTTTTTT
CASSQDLSGVGLNEKLFF
>TRBJ2-1|TRBV13|.|.
TGTGCCAGCTCCCTGGGCCGTGGAGGGGATGAGCAGTTCTTC
CASSLGRGGDEQFF
>TRBJ2-7|TRBV5-1|TRBD1|.
TGCGCCAGCAGCTTGAGGGCAGGGGGCAACGAGCAGTACTTC
CASSLRAGGNEQYF
>TRBJ1-1|TRBV10-1|.|few
TGCGCCAGCAGTGAGAGTGGCGGCCTCCGGGGGGAAGCTTTCTTT
CASSESGGLRGEAFF
>TRBJ1-5|TRBV19|TRBD1|once
TGTGCCAGTAGTAGAAAGACAGGGGCCCTCAATCAGCCCCAGCATTTT
CASSRKTGALNQPQHF
>TRBJ1-2|TRBV25-1|.|few
TGTGCCAGCGAATATCCCAGGGGTGGCTACACCTTC
CASEYPRGGYTF
>TRBJ2-7|TRBV7-2|TRBD1|.
TGTGCCAGCAGCATAGGACAGGGACCTTACGAGCAGTACTTC
CASSIGQGPYEQYF
>TRBJ1-5|TRBV6-1|.|.
TGTGCCAGCAGTGAAGTGGGGTCGGGGTTCAATCAGCCCCAGCATTTT
CASSEVGSGFNQPQHF
>TRBJ2-4|TRBV5-1|.|.
TGCGCCAGCAGCTTGGGACACGAGTCCAACATTCAGTACTTC
CASSLGHESNIQYF
>TRBJ2-6|TRBV5-1|.|.
TGCGCCAGCAGCTTGGCCGCAGGGGCTGGGGCCAACGTCCTGACTTTC
CASSLAAGAGANVLTF
>TRBJ2-7|TRBV7-3|.|.
TGTGCCAGCAGCTTATTCCCCGGGACTTCCTACGAGCAGTACTTC
CASSLFPGTSYEQYF
>TRBJ2-1|TRBV4-2|TRBD2|.
TGTGCCAGCAGCCAAGAGGTGACTAGCGGTACCAATGAGCAGTTCTTC
CASSQEVTSGTNEQFF
>TRBJ1-3|TRBV9|.|few
TGTGCCAGCAGCCCGAGCCCGACACACCGATCTGGAAACACCATATATTTT
CASSPSPTHRSGNTIYF
>TRBJ1-2|TRBV15|.|.
TGTGCCACCAGCAGAACCGCAGACCCACAGGGTTCCGGCTACACCTTC
CATSRTADPQGSGYTF
>TRBJ2-1|TRBV19|TRBD2|.
TGTGCCAGTACTTTGAGTCTAGCGGGCCCCTACAATGAGCAGTTCTTC
CASTLSLAGPYNEQFF
>TRBJ1-2|TRBV7-9|.|.
TGTGCCAGCAGCTTGGGCCAATACTATGGCTACACCTTC
CASSLGQYYGYTF